Listed below are T cell receptor beta chains from one sample, sequenced in a study of blood T cell repertoires in COVID-19. Sequencing used immunoSEQ multiplex PCR; TCRdb keeps in-frame clones, though not all of them. The sample lists approximately 400,000 clones, approximately 89% occurring once. Sequenced input: PBMCs or T cells enriched from blood (not recorded which). Every receptor here comes from a man in his thirties or forties who had recovered from COVID-19. Both conserved end residues are part of each CDR3. The D gene is left open where the match is weak.

D gene,V gene,J gene,CDR3 protein
NA,TRBV6-2/TRBV6-3,TRBJ1-2,CASSLGEAYGYTF
NA,TRBV27,TRBJ1-5,CASSLRRGVNQPQHF
NA,TRBV3-1/TRBV3-2,TRBJ1-2,CASSQVEGGVDGYTF
NA,TRBV6-5,TRBJ2-3,CASNPTGRADTQYF
NA,TRBV7-6,TRBJ1-1,CASSQALNTEAFF
NA,TRBV19,TRBJ2-2,CASSIDHTGDPYTGELFF
TRBD1,TRBV19,TRBJ1-2,CASSPNDRGAGYTF
NA,TRBV25-1,TRBJ1-6,CASSEFGGKNSPLHF
TRBD1,TRBV7-2,TRBJ1-1,CASSFDRVTEAFF
NA,TRBV4-2,TRBJ2-7,CASSQEWAVSEQYF
TRBD1,TRBV6-5,TRBJ1-6,CASSYTTGGSPLHF
TRBD2,TRBV7-3,TRBJ2-3,CASSSSGGEGTDTQYF
NA,TRBV10-3,TRBJ1-2,CAISDYRSDYGYTF
TRBD1,TRBV7-9,TRBJ2-1,CASSFGQGINEQFF
NA,TRBV10-1,TRBJ1-1,CASSASPARGGTEAFF
TRBD2,TRBV7-7,TRBJ2-5,CASSGLAGGLETQYF
TRBD1,TRBV6-5,TRBJ1-4,CASASNRGNNEKLFF
TRBD1,TRBV5-4,TRBJ1-6,CASSDPGQGDNSPLHF
TRBD1,TRBV12-5,TRBJ1-1,CASGPTGGSEAFF
NA,TRBV6-2/TRBV6-3,TRBJ1-5,CASSYVKRGGQPQHF
NA,TRBV12-3/TRBV12-4,TRBJ2-7,CASRGTGYEQYF
TRBD1,TRBV9,TRBJ1-1,CASSGPGQGQNTEAFF
TRBD1,TRBV18,TRBJ2-7,CATTPGQGAYEQYF
TRBD1,TRBV6-1,TRBJ2-5,CASSGTGTGARKQETQYF
NA,TRBV7-9,TRBJ2-7,CASSTRGIEPYF
NA,TRBV11-2,TRBJ1-1,CASSFQGRDTEAFF
TRBD1,TRBV27,TRBJ1-4,CASSLSGGLEKLFF
TRBD2,TRBV3-1/TRBV3-2,TRBJ2-3,CASSPPPRLAVSHSSSTDTQYF
NA,TRBV5-1,TRBJ1-1,CASSSGEHGTEAFF
TRBD1,TRBV20-1,TRBJ1-1,CRSTGEGQAFF
NA,TRBV11-2,TRBJ1-2,CASAINRDTSYGYTF
TRBD2,TRBV15,TRBJ2-3,CATHNPGGGLDTQYF
NA,TRBV6-5,TRBJ1-2,CASTGGDGYTF
TRBD1,TRBV3-1/TRBV3-2,TRBJ2-1,CASRRQGAAYNEQFF
NA,TRBV4-1,TRBJ1-5,CASSQDSGFGLPQHF
TRBD1,TRBV15,TRBJ1-5,CATSGGQGIPPQHF
NA,TRBV29-1,TRBJ1-5,CSVALGVNQPQHF
TRBD2,TRBV7-9,TRBJ2-3,CASSSGLAFGDTQYF
TRBD1,TRBV18,TRBJ2-1,CASSPPGTGKYNEQFF
NA,TRBV7-8,TRBJ2-5,CASSRGNQETQYF
NA,TRBV10-2,TRBJ2-3,CASSEPGWTDTQYF
TRBD1,TRBV4-1,TRBJ2-5,CASSLYSLGQGPEETQYF
NA,TRBV30,TRBJ1-4,CAWSLQGNEKLFF
NA,TRBV11-2,TRBJ2-1,CASSPAYLSEAEQFF
NA,TRBV18,TRBJ2-2,CASSFQRAGQNTGELFF
NA,TRBV3-1/TRBV3-2,TRBJ1-5,CASSRGLDSNQPQHF
NA,TRBV7-9,TRBJ1-5,CASSLGDYYQPQHF
NA,TRBV29-1,TRBJ1-1,CSSRAGLKGEAFF
TRBD1,TRBV4-1,TRBJ1-2,CASSREDRGGGYTF